This paragraph reports one TCR beta chain. Its antigen is unidentified. These data are taken from a study of PD-1 blockade in classical Hodgkin lymphoma. Study results and caveats: Exclusion was applied to patients who started nivolumab under 1 year after ASCT. Diversity in CD4+ TCRs, unlike that measured in CD8+ TCRs, had risen significantly by C4D1.

All patients relapsed after autologous stem cell transplantation, and brentuximab vedotin exposure varied. Best responses were complete response, partial response or progressive disease. Profiled with immunoSEQ multiplex PCR; TCRdb holds only in-frame clones, not every one. The table shows tens of thousands of clones, with 88% occurring only once. This clonotype was obtained from a human donor with classical Hodgkin lymphoma. This specimen was peripheral blood mononuclear cells (PBMCs), taken at baseline.

DNA of the CDR3: TGTGCCAGCAGTTTATGGACCGGAGGGGACCACGAGCAGTACTTC. It translates to CASSLWTGGDHEQYF. The chain combines TRBV28 with TRBJ2-7; a weak D match, TRBD2 (6 bases). CDR3 size: 15 residues. CDR1 is MDHEN and CDR2 is SYDVKM in the germline V gene. Between the trimmed V and J ends, which lost 0 bases and 5 bases, there was a span of 14 bases. The full variable domain, rest sourced from reference TRBV28 and TRBJ2-7, is DVKVTQSSRYLVKRTGEKVFLECVQDMDHENMFWYRQDPGLGLRLIYFSYDVKMKEKGDIPEGYSVSREKKERFSLILESASTNQTSMYLCASSLWTGGDHEQYFGPGTRLTVT.